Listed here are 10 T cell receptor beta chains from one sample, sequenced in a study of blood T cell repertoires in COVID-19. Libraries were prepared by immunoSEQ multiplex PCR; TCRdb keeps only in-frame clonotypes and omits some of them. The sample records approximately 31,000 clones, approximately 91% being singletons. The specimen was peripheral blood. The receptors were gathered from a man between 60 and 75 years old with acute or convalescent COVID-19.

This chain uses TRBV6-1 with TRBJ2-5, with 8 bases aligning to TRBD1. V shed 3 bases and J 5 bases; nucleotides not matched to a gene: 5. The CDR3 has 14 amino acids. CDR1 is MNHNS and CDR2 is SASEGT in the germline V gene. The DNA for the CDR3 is TGTGCCAGCAGTGACGCGGACAGGGAGGAGACCCAGTACTTC. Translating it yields CASSDADREETQYF.

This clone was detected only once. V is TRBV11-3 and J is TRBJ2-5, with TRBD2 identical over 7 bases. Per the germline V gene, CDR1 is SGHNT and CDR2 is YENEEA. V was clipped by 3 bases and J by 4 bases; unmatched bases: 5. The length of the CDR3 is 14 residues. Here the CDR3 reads CASSFGRGAETQYF. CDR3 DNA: TGTGCCAGCAGCTTTGGGAGGGGCGCAGAGACCCAGTACTTC.

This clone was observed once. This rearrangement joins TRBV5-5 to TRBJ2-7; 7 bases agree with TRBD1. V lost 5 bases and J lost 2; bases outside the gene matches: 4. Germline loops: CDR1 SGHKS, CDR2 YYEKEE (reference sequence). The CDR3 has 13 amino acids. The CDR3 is CASSLTGTYEQYV. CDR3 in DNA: TGTGCCAGCAGTTTGACAGGGACCTACGAGCAGTACGTC.

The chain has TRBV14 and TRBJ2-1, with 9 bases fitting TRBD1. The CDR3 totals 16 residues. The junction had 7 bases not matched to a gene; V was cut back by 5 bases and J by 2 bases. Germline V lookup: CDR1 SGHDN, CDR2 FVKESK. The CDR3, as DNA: TGTGCCAGCAGCATATGGGGACAGGGCCCCTACAATGAGCAGTTCTTC. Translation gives CASSIWGQGPYNEQFF.

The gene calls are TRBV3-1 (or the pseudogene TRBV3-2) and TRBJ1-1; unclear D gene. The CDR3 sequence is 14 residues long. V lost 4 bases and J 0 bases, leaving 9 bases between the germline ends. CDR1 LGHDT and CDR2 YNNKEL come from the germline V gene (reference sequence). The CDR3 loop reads CASSPTTMNTEAFF. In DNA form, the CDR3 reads TGTGCCAGCAGCCCGACAACCATGAACACTGAAGCTTTCTTT.

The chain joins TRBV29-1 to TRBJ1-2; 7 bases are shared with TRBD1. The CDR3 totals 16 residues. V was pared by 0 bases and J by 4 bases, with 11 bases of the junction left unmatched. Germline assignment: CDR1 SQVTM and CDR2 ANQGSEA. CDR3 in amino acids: CSVEDPLQGLSYGYTF. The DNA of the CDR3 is TGCAGCGTTGAAGATCCATTACAGGGGTTAAGCTATGGCTACACCTTC.

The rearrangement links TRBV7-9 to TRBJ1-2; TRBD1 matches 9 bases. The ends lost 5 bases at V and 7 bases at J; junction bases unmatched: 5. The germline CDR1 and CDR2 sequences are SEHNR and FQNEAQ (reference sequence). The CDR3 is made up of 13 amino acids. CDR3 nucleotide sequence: TGTGCCAGCAGCCCCATGGACAGGGGTGGCTACACCTTC. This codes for CASSPMDRGGYTF.

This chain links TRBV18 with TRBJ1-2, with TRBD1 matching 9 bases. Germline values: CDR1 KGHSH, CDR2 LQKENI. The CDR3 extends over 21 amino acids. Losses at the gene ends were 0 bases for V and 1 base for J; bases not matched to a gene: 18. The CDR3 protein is CASSPPPIWTGERILNYGYTF. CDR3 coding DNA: TGTGCCAGCTCACCACCGCCTATATGGACAGGGGAAAGGATTCTTAACTATGGCTACACCTTC.

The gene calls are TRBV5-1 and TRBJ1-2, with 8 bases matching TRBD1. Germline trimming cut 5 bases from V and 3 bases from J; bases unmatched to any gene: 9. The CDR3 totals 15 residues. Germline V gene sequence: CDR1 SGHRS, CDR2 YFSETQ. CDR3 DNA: TGCGCCAGCAGATCTACAGGGGGTAGGGACTATGGCTACACCTTC. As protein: CASRSTGGRDYGYTF.

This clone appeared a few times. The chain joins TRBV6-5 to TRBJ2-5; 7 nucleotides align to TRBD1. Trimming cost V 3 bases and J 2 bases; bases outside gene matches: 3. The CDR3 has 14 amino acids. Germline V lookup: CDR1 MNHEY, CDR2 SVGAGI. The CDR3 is CASSYWDSQETQYF. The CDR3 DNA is TGTGCCAGCAGTTATTGGGACAGTCAAGAGACCCAGTACTTC.